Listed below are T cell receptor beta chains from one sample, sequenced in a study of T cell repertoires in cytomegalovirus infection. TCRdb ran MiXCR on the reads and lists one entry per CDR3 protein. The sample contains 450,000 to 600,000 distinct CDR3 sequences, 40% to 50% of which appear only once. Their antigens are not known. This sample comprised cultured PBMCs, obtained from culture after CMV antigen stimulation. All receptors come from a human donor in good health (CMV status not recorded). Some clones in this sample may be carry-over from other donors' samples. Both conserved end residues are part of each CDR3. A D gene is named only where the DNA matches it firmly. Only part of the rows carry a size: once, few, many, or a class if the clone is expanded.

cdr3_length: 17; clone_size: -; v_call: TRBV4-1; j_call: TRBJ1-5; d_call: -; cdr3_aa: CASSISGTGCDNQPQHF; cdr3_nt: TGCGCCAGCAGCATCTCAGGAACGGGGTGCGACAATCAGCCCCAGCATTTT
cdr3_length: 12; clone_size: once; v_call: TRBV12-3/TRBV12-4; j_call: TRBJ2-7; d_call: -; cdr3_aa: CASSATRYEQYF; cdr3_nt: TGTGCCAGCAGTGCGACGCGCTACGAGCAGTACTTC
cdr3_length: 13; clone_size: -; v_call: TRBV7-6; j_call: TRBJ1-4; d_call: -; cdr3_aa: CASSPTRSQQLFF; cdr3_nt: TGTGCCAGCAGCCCCACACGGTCGCAGCAACTGTTTTTT
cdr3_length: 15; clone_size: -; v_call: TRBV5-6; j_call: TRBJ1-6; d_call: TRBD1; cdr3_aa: CASSTSGTGNSPLHF; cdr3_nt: TGTGCCAGCAGCACCTCCGGGACAGGAAATTCACCCCTCCACTTT
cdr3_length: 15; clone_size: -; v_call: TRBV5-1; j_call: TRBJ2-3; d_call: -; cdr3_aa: CASSSIPATSDTQYF; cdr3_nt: TGCGCCAGCAGCTCGATCCCCGCCACATCGGATACGCAGTATTTT
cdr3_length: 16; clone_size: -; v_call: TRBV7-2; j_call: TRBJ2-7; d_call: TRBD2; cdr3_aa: CASSSLGLAGFYEQYF; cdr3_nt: TGTGCCAGCAGCTCCCTAGGACTAGCGGGGTTCTACGAGCAGTACTTC
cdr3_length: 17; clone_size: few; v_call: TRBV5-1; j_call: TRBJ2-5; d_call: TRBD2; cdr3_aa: CASSPAGGGHLQETQYF; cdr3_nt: TGCGCCAGCAGCCCGGCCGGGGGGGGACACCTACAAGAGACCCAGTACTTC
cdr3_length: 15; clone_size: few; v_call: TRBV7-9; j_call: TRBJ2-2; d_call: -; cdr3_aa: CATPHRFANTGELFF; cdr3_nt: TGTGCCACCCCCCACAGGTTCGCGAACACCGGGGAGCTGTTTTTT
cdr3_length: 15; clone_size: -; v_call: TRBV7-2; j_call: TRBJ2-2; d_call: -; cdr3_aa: CASSLSSGNTGELFF; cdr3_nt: TGTGCCAGCAGCTTATCGTCAGGGAACACCGGGGAGCTGTTTTTT
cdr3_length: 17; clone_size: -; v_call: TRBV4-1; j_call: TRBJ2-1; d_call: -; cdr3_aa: CASSQDPRLSSYNEQFF; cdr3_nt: TGCGCCAGCAGCCAAGATCCCCGCCTGAGCTCCTACAATGAGCAGTTCTTC
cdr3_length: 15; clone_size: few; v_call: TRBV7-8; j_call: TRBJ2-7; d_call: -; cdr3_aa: CASSPQGSPGYEQYF; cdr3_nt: TGTGCCAGCAGCCCCCAGGGGTCCCCTGGCTACGAGCAGTACTTC
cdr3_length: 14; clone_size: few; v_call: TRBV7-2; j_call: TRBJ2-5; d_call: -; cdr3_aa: CASSFGRRLGTQYF; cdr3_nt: TGTGCCAGCAGCTTCGGACGGCGGTTAGGGACCCAGTACTTC
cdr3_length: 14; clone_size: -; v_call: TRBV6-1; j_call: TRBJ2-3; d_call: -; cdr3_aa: CASSIAESTDTQYF; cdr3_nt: TGTGCCAGCAGTATAGCGGAGAGCACAGATACGCAGTATTTT
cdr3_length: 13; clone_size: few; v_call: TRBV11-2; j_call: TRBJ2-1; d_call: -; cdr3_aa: CASSSLGGHEQFF; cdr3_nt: TGTGCCAGCAGCTCACTTGGGGGGCATGAGCAGTTCTTC
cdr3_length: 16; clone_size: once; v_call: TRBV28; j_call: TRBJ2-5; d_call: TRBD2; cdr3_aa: CASTAGGRGGKETQYF; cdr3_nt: TGTGCCAGCACCGCGGGGGGACGCGGTGGAAAAGAGACCCAGTACTTC
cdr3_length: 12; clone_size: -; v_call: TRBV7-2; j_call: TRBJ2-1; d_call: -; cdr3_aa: CASNLLVDEQFF; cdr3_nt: TGTGCCAGCAACTTACTGGTGGATGAGCAGTTCTTC
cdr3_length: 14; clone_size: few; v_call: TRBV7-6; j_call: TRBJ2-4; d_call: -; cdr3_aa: CASSEAIAKNIQYF; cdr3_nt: TGTGCCAGCAGCGAGGCGATCGCCAAAAACATTCAGTACTTC
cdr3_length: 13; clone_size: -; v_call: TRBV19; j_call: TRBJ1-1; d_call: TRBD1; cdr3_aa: CASSIDRVPEAFF; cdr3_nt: TGTGCCAGTAGTATCGACAGGGTTCCTGAAGCTTTCTTT
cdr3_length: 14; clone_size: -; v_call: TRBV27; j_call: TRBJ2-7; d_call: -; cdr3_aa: CASRYATRAGEQYF; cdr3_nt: TGTGCCAGCAGGTATGCGACTCGTGCTGGCGAGCAGTACTTC
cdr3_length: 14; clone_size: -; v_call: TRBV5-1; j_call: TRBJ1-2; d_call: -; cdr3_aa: CASSPGVGYYGYTF; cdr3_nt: TGCGCCAGCAGCCCTGGCGTTGGCTACTATGGCTACACCTTC
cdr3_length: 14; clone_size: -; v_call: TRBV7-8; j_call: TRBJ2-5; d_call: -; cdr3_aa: CASRNVIQVGTQYF; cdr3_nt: TGTGCCAGCAGGAACGTGATCCAGGTTGGGACCCAGTACTTC
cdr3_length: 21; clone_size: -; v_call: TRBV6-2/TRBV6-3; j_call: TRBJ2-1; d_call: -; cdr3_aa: CPSSYLRGGRSSPVRYNEQFF; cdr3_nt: TGTCCCAGCAGTTACCTCCGGGGAGGCAGGAGTTCCCCTGTTCGCTACAATGAGCAGTTCTTC
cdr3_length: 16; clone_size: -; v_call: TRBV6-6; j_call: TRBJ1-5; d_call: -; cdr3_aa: CASSQGRPRTYQPQHF; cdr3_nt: TGTGCCAGCAGCCAAGGTCGCCCAAGAACGTACCAGCCCCAGCATTTT
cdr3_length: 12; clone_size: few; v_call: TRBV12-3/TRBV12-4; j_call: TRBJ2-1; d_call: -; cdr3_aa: CASSPGNNEQFF; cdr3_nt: TGTGCCAGCAGTCCAGGGAACAATGAGCAGTTCTTC
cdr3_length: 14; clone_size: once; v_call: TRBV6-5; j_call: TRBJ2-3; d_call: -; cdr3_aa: CASSQPGFADTQYF; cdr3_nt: TGTGCCAGCAGCCAGCCGGGGTTCGCAGATACGCAGTATTTT
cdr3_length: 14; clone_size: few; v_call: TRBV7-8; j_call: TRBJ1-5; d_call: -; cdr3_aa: CASSPRHGNQPQHF; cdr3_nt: TGTGCCAGCAGCCCTCGACATGGCAATCAGCCCCAGCATTTT